The 23 T cell receptor beta chains presented below share a single source sample, sequenced in a study of T cells in women clearing cervical HPV infection. The table came from immunoSEQ multiplex PCR; TCRdb's copy has only in-frame clones and leaves some out. The table counts under 45,000 clones; 6% to 8.5% lies in the top ten. The sequenced sample was blood buffy coat. Source of these receptors: a woman between 18 and 70 years old with a cervical HPV16 infection that either progressed to CIN3+ or cleared (not recorded which).

With regard to this clone: Compared with germline, one end of the junction differs, possibly owing to a read error. The read ends 3 residues before the CDR3 terminus; that terminus is restored from the germline J gene. The sample has other DNA sequences that encode this CDR3 too. The rearrangement uses TRBV20-1 and TRBJ1-2; D unclear. Looked up from germline, CDR1 is DFQATT and CDR2 is SNEGSKA (reference sequence). CDR3 length: 12 residues. The CDR3 loop is CSARIGGYGYTF. CDR3 DNA (partial): TGCAGTGCTAGGATTGGCGGCTATGGA.

Worth noting for this clone: Read data end 3 residues before the CDR3 end; the end is taken from the germline J gene. The V and J genes are TRBV7-6 and TRBJ2-1; no clear D. This CDR3 has 15 amino acids. V shed 5 bases and J shed 3 bases, with 14 bases lying between them. Germline loops: CDR1 SGHVS, CDR2 FNYEAQ. This CDR3 is CASSRTGSNYNEQFF. CDR3 DNA, as far as it was read: TGTGCCAGCAGCCGCACCGGGTCCAACTACAATGAG.

The sequenced CDR3 bases are TGTGCCAGCAGCGTAAGCGGGATTGATTTCAATGAG. As protein: CASSVSGIDFNE. The whole CDR3 sequence is CASSVSGIDFNEQFF. The V and J genes are TRBV9 and TRBJ2-1; 7 nucleotides align to TRBD2. The CDR3 end is not reached by the read, which stops 3 residues before it; the germline J gene fills it in. This CDR3 has 15 amino acids. The germline gives CDR1 SGDLS, CDR2 YYNGEE. V lost 1 base to trimming and J lost 6 bases; unmatched junction nucleotides: 7.

Here the CDR3 reads CASSFPRANSVPLHF. The part of the CDR3 DNA that was read is TGTGCCAGCAGCTTCCCAAGGGCCAACTCTGTGCCC. This chain links TRBV7-7 with TRBJ1-6, with D unresolved. The sequence runs out 3 residues before the end of the CDR3; the remainder is reconstructed from the germline J gene. CDR1 and CDR2 (germline): SSHAT, FNYEAQ (reference sequence). The CDR3 contains 15 residues.

Remarks on this clone: The read gets to within 3 residues of the CDR3 end, and the germline J gene fills in the rest. This rearrangement joins TRBV6-4 to TRBJ2-1, with 10 bases identical to TRBD1. The V gene end was trimmed by 3 bases and the J gene end by 3 bases; junction bases not matched to a gene: 2. Germline values: CDR1 MRHNA, CDR2 SNTAGT. This CDR3 spans 15 amino acids. CDR3 in amino acids: CASSEGTGVYNEQFF. The DNA read from the CDR3 is TGTGCCAGCAGTGAGGGGACAGGGGTCTACAATGAG.

Of note for this clone: Read coverage stops 3 residues before the CDR3 terminus; the germline J gene supplies the remainder. This chain links TRBV5-6 with TRBJ2-4; 13 bases map to TRBD2. From germline, CDR1 is SGHDT and CDR2 YYEEEE. The CDR3 length is 13 residues. The part of the CDR3 DNA that was read is TGTGCCAGCAGCTCTGGGACTAGCGGGAAT. This codes for CASSSGTSGN. The entire CDR3 protein is CASSSGTSGNQYF.

To note about this clone: Read data end 3 residues before the CDR3 end; the end is taken from the germline J gene. V is TRBV2 and J is TRBJ2-5; possibly TRBD2 for D (6 bases). The germline V and J ends were trimmed by 4 bases and 4 bases, with 10 bases remaining between them. CDR1 and CDR2 from the germline V gene are SNHLY and FYNNEI. The CDR3 consists of 13 residues. Incomplete CDR3 DNA: TGTGCCAGCAGTGTTAGGAGGGGAGAGACC. Its translation is CASSVRRGET. The whole CDR3 sequence is CASSVRRGETQYF.

Note on this clone: The observed sequence ends 3 residues before the CDR3 terminus, with the missing tail filled in from the germline J gene. The chain recombines TRBV6-2 or TRBV6-3 with TRBJ1-2, with a tentative D call TRBD1 (5 bases). There are 12 residues in the CDR3. Germline loops: CDR1 MNHEY, CDR2 SVGEGT. The sequenced part of the CDR3 DNA is TGTGCCAGCAGTCCCCCGGGGGGTAGC. The encoded protein is CASSPPGGS. The whole CDR3 is CASSPPGGSYTF.

The sequenced CDR3 bases are TGTGCCAGCAGTTTAAGTCAGAGCGGGGGGTCAAAGAACTATGGC. The encoded protein is CASSLSQSGGSKNYG. In full, the CDR3 reads CASSLSQSGGSKNYGYTF. V usage is TRBV28 and J usage is TRBJ1-2, with D perhaps TRBD1 (5 bases). The CDR3 is cut off 3 residues early in the read; its end comes from the germline J gene. Germline values: CDR1 MDHEN, CDR2 SYDVKM. This CDR3 has 18 amino acids. Trimming took off 2 bases at V and 2 bases at J, with 21 bases between the two ends.

On this clone: The read stops 3 residues short of the end of the CDR3; the missing end is completed from the germline J gene. V usage is TRBV7-6 and J usage is TRBJ2-1; 9 positions match TRBD2. The CDR3 is 14 amino acids. Germline assignment: CDR1 SGHVS and CDR2 FNYEAQ. After removal of 8 bases from V and 8 bases from J, the junction contained 10 bases not matched to a gene. The CDR3: CASRASGTRDEQFF. CDR3 DNA (partial): TGTGCCAGCCGGGCTAGCGGGACACGGGATGAG.

Notes on this clone: The CDR3 end falls 3 residues outside the read, so it is completed with the germline J gene. V and J are TRBV20-1 and TRBJ2-1, with 9 bases that match TRBD1. The CDR3 loop spans 15 amino acids. J lost 8 bases, V lost 5 bases, and 13 bases had no gene match. Germline V CDR1 and CDR2: DFQATT, SNEGSKA (reference sequence). The covered CDR3 bases are TGCAGTGCTGAACCGGGACAGGGATCGAGGGATGAG. Its translation: CSAEPGQGSRDE. The full CDR3 sequence reads CSAEPGQGSRDEQFF.

Concerning this clone itself: The read comes to an end 3 residues before the CDR3 does, leaving the germline J gene to fill in the end. V gene TRBV30 combines with J gene TRBJ1-1; no clear D gene. This CDR3 has 13 amino acids. CDR1 and CDR2 from the germline V gene are GTSNPN and SVGIG (reference sequence). Trimming shortened V by 0 bases and J by 1 base, and 6 bases separated the two germline ends. The DNA read from the CDR3 is TGTGCCTGGAGTGTGGCAGGGAACACTGAA. Its translation is CAWSVAGNTE. The whole CDR3 sequence is CAWSVAGNTEAFF. The full variable domain, completed using reference TRBV30 and TRBJ1-1, is SQTIHQWPATLVQPVGSPLSLECTVEGTSNPNLYWYRQAAGRGLQLLFYSVGIGQISSEVPQNLSASRPQDRQFILSSKKLLLSDSGFYLCAWSVAGNTEAFFGQGTRLTVV.

Turning to this clone: The CDR3 end is not reached by the read, which stops 3 residues before it; the germline J gene fills it in. The chain joins TRBV19 to TRBJ2-2, with D possibly being TRBD1 (5 bases). Germline CDR1 and CDR2: LNHDA and SQIVND (reference sequence). The CDR3 totals 11 residues. The sequenced CDR3 bases are TGTGCCAGTAGTCAGGGAAAAAAG. Translating gives CASSQGKK. The whole CDR3 sequence is CASSQGKKLFF.

Remarks on this clone: The read comes to an end 3 residues before the CDR3 does, leaving the germline J gene to fill in the end. This chain connects TRBV20-1 to TRBJ2-2, with a weak D call TRBD2 (6 bases). There are 14 residues in the CDR3. Germline CDR1 DFQATT, CDR2 SNEGSKA (reference sequence). V gave up 4 bases and J gave up 5 bases, with 14 bases separating them. The sequenced CDR3 bases are TGCAGTGCTATCTACGGGGGTGGAACCGGGGAG. Amino acids: CSAIYGGGTGE. The whole CDR3 protein reads CSAIYGGGTGELFF.

About this clone: Read sequence stops 3 residues before the CDR3 end, and the germline J gene provides the missing end. The chain uses TRBV5-6 and TRBJ2-2; a possible D gene is TRBD2 (5 bases). The CDR3 extends over 13 amino acids. CDR1 SGHDT and CDR2 YYEEEE come from the germline V gene. CDR3 DNA, as far as it was read: TGTGCCAGCAGCTTGGGCGGGTTTGAAAAG. Translated: CASSLGGFEK. The whole CDR3 protein reads CASSLGGFEKLFF.

In regard to this clone: The read halts 3 residues ahead of the CDR3 end, with the missing end drawn from the germline J gene. The chain links TRBV5-4 to TRBJ2-1, with TRBD1 as a possible D gene (6 bases). Per germline, CDR1 SGHNT and CDR2 YYREEE (reference sequence). Between the trimmed V and J ends, which lost 4 bases and 0 bases, there was a span of 8 bases. This CDR3 has 14 residues. The covered CDR3 bases are TGTGCCAGCAGCGTGGACAGCTCCTACAATGAG. Translated, it gives CASSVDSSYNE. The whole CDR3 region reads CASSVDSSYNEQFF.

As to this clone: The read terminates 3 residues ahead of where the CDR3 ends, so the germline J gene completes it. J is TRBJ1-6 and V is TRBV28; 7 nucleotides line up with TRBD1. J was trimmed by 4 bases and V by 6 bases; bases with no gene match: 6. The CDR3 is made up of 15 amino acids. CDR1 is MDHEN and CDR2 is SYDVKM in the germline V gene. Here the CDR3 reads CASSPGQVYNSPLHF. CDR3 bases read: TGTGCCAGCAGCCCTGGACAGGTTTATAATTCACCC.

Details on this clone: The read stops 3 residues short of the end of the CDR3; the missing end is completed from the germline J gene. The chain uses TRBV20-1 and TRBJ1-5, with TRBD1 matching over 7 bases. Trimming removed 4 bases from V and 6 bases from J; junction bases left unmatched: 9. The CDR3 covers 14 residues. Germline loops: CDR1 DFQATT, CDR2 SNEGSKA (reference sequence). The part of the CDR3 DNA that was read is TGCAGTGCTAAGGGTCAGGGGGTTGGTCAGCCC. The encoded protein is CSAKGQGVGQP. The entire CDR3 protein is CSAKGQGVGQPQHF.

Turning to this clone: The read is 3 residues too short to cover the CDR3 end, so that end is filled in from the germline J gene. V is TRBV6-2 or TRBV6-3 and J is TRBJ1-4, with D hard to call. This CDR3 contains 16 residues. Per germline, CDR1 MNHEY and CDR2 SVGEGT. The DNA read from the CDR3 is TGTGCCAGCACCCCAGGAGGGCACATCCCAAATTCACCA. Its protein product is CASTPGGHIPNSP. The entire CDR3 reads CASTPGGHIPNSPLFF.

CDR3 DNA (partial): TGCGCCAGCAGTGTGACAGGGGGTGATCAGCCC. Translation gives CASSVTGGDQP. The CDR3 in full is CASSVTGGDQPQHF. The chain recombines TRBV10-2 with TRBJ1-5; 9 bases are shared with TRBD1. The read terminates 3 residues ahead of where the CDR3 ends, so the germline J gene completes it. Losses at the gene ends were 4 bases for V and 5 bases for J; bases not matched to a gene: 3. This CDR3 spans 14 amino acids. CDR1 WSHSY and CDR2 SAAADI come from the germline V gene.

About this clone itself: The read terminates 3 residues ahead of where the CDR3 ends, so the germline J gene completes it. The rearrangement uses TRBV12-3 or TRBV12-4 and TRBJ1-1; weak D call: TRBD1 (6 bases). CDR3 length equals 14 residues. V dropped 3 bases and J dropped 1 base, with 9 bases sitting between them. Incomplete CDR3 DNA: TGTGCCAGCAGTTTCTGGGACAAGAACACTGAA. Translating gives CASSFWDKNTE. The entire CDR3 protein is CASSFWDKNTEAFF.

Concerning this clone itself: With the read ending 3 residues before the CDR3 end, the germline J gene is used to fill in that end. The chain employs TRBV20-1 and TRBJ2-2, with D unresolved. Germline lookup yields CDR1 DFQATT and CDR2 SNEGSKA (reference sequence). The CDR3 is 13 amino acids. Trimming removed 2 bases at V and 6 bases at J, with 10 bases between. CDR3 DNA (partial): TGCAGTGCTAGACCCCCCGTTTCCGGGGAG. Translating it yields CSARPPVSGE. The complete CDR3 protein is CSARPPVSGELFF.

The CDR3 loop is CASSFWTPNTGELFF. CDR3 bases read: TGTGCCAGCAGCTTTTGGACACCGAACACCGGGGAG. The rearrangement uses TRBV5-6 and TRBJ2-2; weak D call: TRBD1 (5 bases). The sequenced fragment ends 3 residues before the CDR3 boundary, so the rest is inferred from the germline J gene. In germline, CDR1 is SGHDT, CDR2 YYEEEE. V lost 2 bases, J lost 0 bases, and 8 bases lay in between. The length of the CDR3 is 15 residues.